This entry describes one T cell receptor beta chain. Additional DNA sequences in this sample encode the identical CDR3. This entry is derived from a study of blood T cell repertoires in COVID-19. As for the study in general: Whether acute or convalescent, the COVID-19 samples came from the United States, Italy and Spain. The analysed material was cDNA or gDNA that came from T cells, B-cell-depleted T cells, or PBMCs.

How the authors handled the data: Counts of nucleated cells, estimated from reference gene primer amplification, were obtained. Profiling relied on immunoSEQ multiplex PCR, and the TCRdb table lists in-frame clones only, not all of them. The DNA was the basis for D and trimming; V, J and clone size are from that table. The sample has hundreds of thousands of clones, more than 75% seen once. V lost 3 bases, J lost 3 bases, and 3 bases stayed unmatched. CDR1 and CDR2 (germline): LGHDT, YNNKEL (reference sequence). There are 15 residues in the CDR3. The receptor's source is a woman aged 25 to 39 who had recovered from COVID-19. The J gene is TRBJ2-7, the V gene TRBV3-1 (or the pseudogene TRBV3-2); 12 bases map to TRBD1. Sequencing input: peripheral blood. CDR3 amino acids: CASSHRDRGLYEQYF. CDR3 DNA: TGTGCCAGCAGCCATAGGGACAGGGGGCTCTACGAGCAGTACTTC.